Below are 30 T cell receptor beta chains sequenced from a single sample in a study of Graves' ophthalmopathy and Graves' hyperthyroidism. RNA transcripts served as template for amplifying TCR beta CDR3 sequences. RT-PCR in the first round used HTBI primers; a second-round multiplex PCR followed. TCRdb re-derived calls from the multiplex PCR reads in MiXCR, one entry per CDR3 protein. The table records roughly 500,000 distinct CDR3 sequences, 13% to 15% of them present only once. Sequencing was carried out using blood. All receptors come from a woman aged 25 to 39 with Graves' ophthalmopathy.

Only a few counts were recorded for this clonotype. The genes are TRBV19 and TRBJ1-5; D uncertain. The CDR3 loop spans 13 amino acids. V was cut by 6 bases and J by 5 bases, with 11 bases left in between. CDR1 LNHDA and CDR2 SQIVND come from the germline V gene (reference sequence). The CDR3 region has the DNA TGTGCCAGTAGCTCCGGGCCAGATCAGCCCCAGCATTTT. Encoded protein: CASSSGPDQPQHF.

In its sample, this clonotype was seen a few times. At one end the junction does not follow the germline gene, possibly because of a read error. The rearrangement joins TRBV18 to TRBJ2-5; no definite D call. The CDR3 loop spans 12 amino acids. Germline loops: CDR1 KGHSH, CDR2 LQKENI. CDR3 nucleotide sequence: TGTGCCAGCACACCGTTGCGAGAGACCCAGTACTTC. This sequence encodes CASTPLRETQYF.

The V and J genes are TRBV6-5 and TRBJ1-2; TRBD1 matches at 7 bases. V was clipped by 6 bases and J by 0 bases; unmatched bases: 25. Germline CDR1 MNHEY, CDR2 SVGAGI. CDR3 size: 21 residues. The CDR3 region is CASSTHMLGGQSSAPNYGYTF. CDR3 nucleotides: TGTGCCAGCAGCACCCATATGTTAGGGGGCCAGTCCTCAGCACCTAACTATGGCTACACCTTC.

This clonotype was recorded at least ten times. The rearrangement uses TRBV15 and TRBJ2-2; TRBD2 matches at 7 bases. This CDR3 contains 15 residues. Unmatched junction bases numbered 5, after V lost 0 bases and J lost 7 bases. CDR1 and CDR2 (germline): LNHNV, YYDKDF (reference sequence). The CDR3 bases are TGTGCCACCAGCAGAGATTATGCGGGGGACGGGGAGCTGTTTTTT. Its translation is CATSRDYAGDGELFF.

This clonotype showed up many times. V and J are TRBV28 and TRBJ2-2, with D perhaps matching TRBD2 (6 bases). The length of the CDR3 is 14 residues. Per germline, CDR1 MDHEN and CDR2 SYDVKM. Trimming removed 7 bases from V and 9 bases from J, with 18 bases in between. This CDR3 is CASTPPGGRWELFF. The CDR3 bases are TGTGCCAGCACTCCCCCCGGGGGAAGATGGGAGCTGTTTTTT.

As for this clonotype: It may be a read error: a sequence one base away is much more abundant. V gene TRBV27 combines with J gene TRBJ1-1, with D possibly being TRBD1 (5 bases). From germline, CDR1 is MNHEY and CDR2 SMNVEV (reference sequence). This CDR3 contains 15 residues. The CDR3 DNA reads TGTGCCTGCAGTTTATTGGGGGGTAGTACCACTGAAGCTTTCTTT. Protein: CACSLLGGSTTEAFF.

The chain uses TRBV19 and TRBJ1-2, with D possibly matching TRBD1 (5 bases). The CDR3 runs to 14 residues. The germline V and J ends were trimmed by 7 bases and 1 base, with 13 bases remaining between them. The germline V gene encodes CDR1 LNHDA and CDR2 SQIVND (reference sequence). This chain's CDR3 is CASTLTVVNYGYTF. The DNA of the CDR3 is TGTGCCAGTACCCTGACAGTTGTTAACTATGGCTACACCTTC.

This clonotype was counted many times. The genes are TRBV6-2 or TRBV6-3 and TRBJ2-7; 7 bases agree with TRBD2. Germline trimming cut 3 bases from V and 3 bases from J; bases unmatched to any gene: 5. CDR1 is MNHEY, CDR2 SVGEGT, per germline. There are 14 residues in the CDR3. CDR3 amino acids: CASSYGRGVYEQYF. The CDR3 nucleotides are TGTGCCAGCAGTTATGGCCGGGGGGTCTACGAGCAGTACTTC.

This clonotype was recorded many times. The chain is built from TRBV12-3 or TRBV12-4 and TRBJ2-7; 8 bases agree with TRBD1. V shed 5 bases and J 2 bases; nucleotides not matched to a gene: 8. The CDR3 length is 15 residues. CDR3 DNA sequence: TGTGCCAGCAGTCCACAGGACAGGGCTCCCTACGAGCAGTACTTC. This sequence encodes CASSPQDRAPYEQYF.

This clonotype was counted between two and nine times. This rearrangement joins TRBV27 to TRBJ2-1; TRBD2 agrees at 7 bases. This CDR3 has 20 amino acids. The trim removed 4 bases at V and 0 bases at J, leaving 18 bases unmatched. CDR1 is MNHEY, CDR2 SMNVEV, per germline (reference sequence). This chain's CDR3 is CASSYPRSLAGVISYNEQFF. In nucleotides, the CDR3 is TGTGCCAGCAGTTATCCCCGTTCCCTTGCGGGGGTTATCTCCTACAATGAGCAGTTCTTC.

This clonotype was detected many times. V usage is TRBV12-3 or TRBV12-4 and J usage is TRBJ1-5; 7 bases agree with TRBD1. The CDR3 is 15 amino acids. Germline trimming cut 6 bases from V and 0 bases from J; bases unmatched to any gene: 5. The CDR3 DNA reads as TGTGCCAGCAGACGGGACAGACTTAGCAATCAGCCCCAGCATTTT. It encodes CASRRDRLSNQPQHF.

This clonotype has a count of ten or more. The chain uses TRBV6-5 and TRBJ2-2; no clear D. The length of the CDR3 is 15 residues. The germline gives CDR1 MNHEY, CDR2 SVGAGI. The V gene lost 2 bases and the J gene lost 7 bases, with 14 bases spanning the gap. The CDR3 DNA reads TGTGCCAGCAGTTACGCTATCCCGGGCGGCGGGGAGCTGTTTTTT. It encodes CASSYAIPGGGELFF.

This clonotype was detected a few times. V gene TRBV12-3 or TRBV12-4 combines with J gene TRBJ1-2; 9 bases are a match to TRBD1. The CDR3 contains 12 residues. Trimming at V came to 8 bases and at J to 6 bases, leaving 4 bases not matched to a gene. CDR3 in amino acids: CASGGTGHGYTF. In DNA, the CDR3 is TGTGCCAGCGGGGGGACAGGGCATGGCTACACCTTC.

This clonotype came up many times. Here the CDR3 reads CAWGVRGDEAFF. Here the CDR3 DNA reads TGTGCCTGGGGGGTTAGGGGGGATGAAGCTTTCTTT. The J gene is TRBJ1-1, the V gene TRBV30; D perhaps matches TRBD1 (6 bases). The V and J ends lost 5 bases and 7 bases respectively, with 14 bases between them. This CDR3 contains 12 residues. CDR1 GTSNPN and CDR2 SVGIG come from the germline V gene (reference sequence). Full variable domain (remainder filled in from reference TRBV30 and TRBJ1-1): SQTIHQWPATLVQPVGSPLSLECTVEGTSNPNLYWYRQAAGRGLQLLFYSVGIGQISSEVPQNLSASRPQDRQFILSSKKLLLSDSGFYLCAWGVRGDEAFFGQGTRLTVV.

This clonotype was counted many times. This sequence joins TRBV6-5 and TRBJ2-7, with 12 bases that match TRBD1. The CDR3 extends over 15 amino acids. Germline V gives CDR1 MNHEY, CDR2 SVGAGI. V was pared by 6 bases and J by 5 bases, with 8 bases of the junction left unmatched. CDR3 loop: CASRTHGTGGDEQYF. CDR3 nucleotides: TGTGCCAGCAGAACCCATGGGACAGGGGGCGACGAGCAGTACTTC.

This clonotype was counted only a few times. This chain connects TRBV5-1 to TRBJ1-1, with D uncertain. V shed 0 bases and J shed 6 bases, with 18 bases lying between them. This CDR3 region has 16 residues. The germline gives CDR1 SGHRS, CDR2 YFSETQ. The CDR3 bases are TGCGCCAGCAGCTTGGCCGGAGGAACACTGGGCGCTGAAGCTTTCTTT. Its protein is CASSLAGGTLGAEAFF. The variable domain in full, with the rest retrieved from reference TRBV5-1 and TRBJ1-1, is KAGVTQTPRYLIKTRGQQVTLSCSPISGHRSVSWYQQTPGQGLQFLFEYFSETQRNKGNFPGRFSGRQFSNSRSEMNVSTLELGDSALYLCASSLAGGTLGAEAFFGQGTRLTVV.

This clonotype was counted many times. The V gene is TRBV6-2 or TRBV6-3, the J gene TRBJ1-1; D possibly corresponds to TRBD1 (6 bases). The germline V gene encodes CDR1 MNHEY and CDR2 SVGEGT. The CDR3 spans 15 residues. V lost 2 bases and J lost 5, with 15 bases in between. In DNA, the CDR3 is TGTGCCAGCAGTTACGGTGGGGGGGCTGGAACTGAAGCTTTCTTT. This translates into CASSYGGGAGTEAFF.

This clonotype was seen many times. The chain couples TRBV12-3 or TRBV12-4 to TRBJ1-1; no firm D call. V dropped 2 bases and J dropped 5 bases, with 9 bases sitting between them. The CDR3 sequence is 13 residues long. CDR3 in DNA: TGTGCCAGCAGTTTACCTGCTCGGACTGAAGCTTTCTTT. The encoded protein is CASSLPARTEAFF.

This clonotype was detected ten times or more. The rearrangement uses TRBV12-3 or TRBV12-4 and TRBJ2-3; 9 bases map to TRBD2. The trim removed 7 bases at V and 1 base at J, leaving 0 bases unmatched. There are 13 residues in the CDR3. CDR3 coding DNA: TGTGCCAGCAAGCGGGGGGGCACAGATACGCAGTATTTT. Translated, it gives CASKRGGTDTQYF.

The rearrangement links TRBV6-1 to TRBJ2-7, with D possibly matching TRBD1 (5 bases). The germline gives CDR1 MNHNS, CDR2 SASEGT. The V and J ends lost 4 bases and 6 bases respectively, with 7 bases between them. CDR3 size: 11 residues. CDR3 DNA: TGTGCCAGCAGTGGACAGCGCGAGCAGTACTTC. It specifies CASSGQREQYF.

This clonotype was counted at least ten times. The V call is TRBV11-2, the J call TRBJ1-2; the D is unclear. With 3 bases removed from V and 5 bases from J, the gap between germline ends came to 16 bases. This CDR3 contains 15 residues. Germline CDR1 reads SGHAT; CDR2 reads FQNNGV. The CDR3 region is CASSFGRQGAYGYTF. For the CDR3, the DNA is TGTGCCAGCAGCTTCGGCAGGCAAGGCGCGTATGGCTACACCTTC.

At least ten counts were recorded for this clonotype. The chain uses TRBV20-1 and TRBJ2-7; D is perhaps TRBD2 (6 bases). V lost 3 bases and J 2 bases, leaving 20 bases between the germline ends. The CDR3 runs 16 residues. Germline CDR1 is DFQATT and CDR2 is SNEGSKA (reference sequence). In DNA, the CDR3 is TGCAGTGCTAGTGATTTGAGGGGAGGACGGACCTACGAGCAGTACTTC. Translation gives CSASDLRGGRTYEQYF.

Comments on this clonotype: Since a much larger clone is just one base distant, this may be a read error. This chain connects TRBV7-3 to TRBJ2-7, with a possible D match to TRBD2 (7 bases). Germline V gene sequence: CDR1 SGHTA, CDR2 FQGTGA. The CDR3 consists of 17 residues. V was trimmed by 0 bases and J by 3 bases, leaving 18 bases between them. The CDR3 DNA sequence: TGTGCCAGCAGCTTAACGGGGCCACGGGGGGCCTACTACGAGCAGTACTTC. It encodes CASSLTGPRGAYYEQYF.

In this sample, this clonotype turned up many times. The rearrangement joins TRBV5-1 to TRBJ2-7, with TRBD2 identical over 12 bases. With V trimmed by 4 bases and J by 5 bases, 7 bases remained unmatched. This CDR3 is 15 amino acids long. Germline values: CDR1 SGHRS, CDR2 YFSETQ. For the CDR3, the DNA is TGCGCCAGCAGCGACATTTCTAGCGGGAGGGACGAGCAGTACTTC. Amino acid sequence: CASSDISSGRDEQYF.

This clonotype was seen repeatedly, ten times or more. The rearrangement joins TRBV12-3 or TRBV12-4 to TRBJ1-1, with 10 bases that match TRBD2. TRBJ2-7 explains the end of the DNA better; the J call may be wrong. The CDR3 covers 15 residues. The chain's CDR3 is CASSLALAGAGEQYF. The CDR3 DNA reads as TGTGCCAGCAGTTTAGCTCTAGCGGGGGCTGGAGAGCAGTACTTC.

With respect to this clonotype: This may arise from a read error, as a much more abundant clone is one base away. The rearrangement uses TRBV6-1 and TRBJ2-7; no clear D. Germline CDR1 MNHNS, CDR2 SASEGT. This CDR3 region has 11 residues. The CDR3 loop reads CASSGDLRKCF. CDR3 DNA: TGTGCCAGCAGTGGGGATCTCAGGAAGTGCTTC.

This clonotype was recorded at least ten times. This chain connects TRBV30 to TRBJ1-5; D call uncertain. The CDR3 runs 12 residues. V dropped 0 bases and J dropped 6 bases, with 6 bases sitting between them. Germline V lookup: CDR1 GTSNPN, CDR2 SVGIG (reference sequence). The CDR3 protein is CAWSVLTQPQHF. CDR3 nucleotide sequence: TGTGCCTGGAGTGTACTGACTCAGCCCCAGCATTTT.

This clonotype was seen many times. V gene TRBV5-6 combines with J gene TRBJ2-5; 8 nucleotides agree with TRBD2. CDR3 length: 14 residues. The trim removed 5 bases at V and 0 bases at J, leaving 3 bases unmatched. Germline V gives CDR1 SGHDT, CDR2 YYEEEE. The CDR3 loop reads CASSTGGYQETQYF. CDR3 DNA sequence: TGTGCCAGCAGTACGGGGGGGTACCAAGAGACCCAGTACTTC.

This clonotype was counted many times. The gene calls are TRBV12-3 or TRBV12-4 and TRBJ2-7; perhaps TRBD1 as D (6 bases). The CDR3 contains 13 residues. The germline V and J ends were trimmed by 4 bases and 3 bases, with 10 bases remaining between them. This chain's CDR3 is CASSSGQFYEQYF. The CDR3, as DNA: TGTGCCAGCAGTTCCGGACAGTTCTACGAGCAGTACTTC.

This clonotype was counted at least ten times. The genes are TRBV30 and TRBJ2-7, with D tentatively TRBD1 (6 bases). CDR3 length: 13 residues. The germline V gene has CDR1 GTSNPN and CDR2 SVGIG (reference sequence). V was cut by 1 base and J by 2 bases, with 9 bases left in between. The CDR3, as DNA: TGTGCCTGGAGTGGAGGGGACACCTACGAGCAGTACTTC. It yields the protein CAWSGGDTYEQYF.